These 18 T cell receptor beta chains originate from one sample sequenced in a study of T cell repertoires in cytomegalovirus infection. These receptors lack a known antigen. MiXCR, applied by TCRdb to the reads, yields one record per CDR3 protein. In the table there are some 800,000 distinct CDR3 sequences, over 25% of which are singletons. The source was cultured CD8+ T cells from PBMCs, collected from culture after CMV antigen stimulation. These receptors originate from a human donor in good health (CMV status not recorded). Some clones in this sample may be carry-over from other donors' samples.

The sample holds a few counts of this clonotype. This sequence joins TRBV6-1 and TRBJ2-7; the D gene is possibly TRBD2 (6 bases). The CDR3 runs to 12 residues. Trimming took off 2 bases at V and 6 bases at J, with 8 bases between the two ends. CDR1 and CDR2 (germline): MNHNS, SASEGT. CDR3 residues: CASSEMGGEQYF. In DNA form, the CDR3 reads TGTGCCAGCAGTGAAATGGGAGGCGAGCAGTACTTC.

In its sample, this clonotype was seen many times. The chain has TRBV7-2 and TRBJ2-5, with 16 bases lining up with TRBD2. This CDR3 is built from 18 residues. Germline loops: CDR1 SGHTA, CDR2 FQGNSA. Trimming took 5 bases from V and 5 from J; bases not matched to a gene: 11. The CDR3 nucleotides read TGTGCCAGCAGCCAACCGGGACTAGCGGGGGGGCGGGGTGAGACCCAGTACTTC. This codes for CASSQPGLAGGRGETQYF.

The chain carries TRBV27 and TRBJ1-5, with D hard to call. There are 16 residues in the CDR3. The germline gives CDR1 MNHEY, CDR2 SMNVEV (reference sequence). The V end lost 6 bases, the J end lost 1 base, and 16 bases lay between the germline ends. CDR3 region: CASSPPRATSNQPQHF. For the CDR3, the DNA is TGTGCCAGCAGCCCCCCTCGGGCCACCAGCAATCAGCCCCAGCATTTT.

This clonotype was detected many times. This chain links TRBV7-2 with TRBJ2-3; D assignment may be TRBD1 or TRBD2 (5 bases each). The CDR3 contains 12 residues. Per the germline V gene, CDR1 is SGHTA and CDR2 is FQGNSA. Trimming pared 5 bases from V and 8 bases from J, leaving 11 bases between. CDR3 coding DNA: TGTGCCAGCAGCCCAGGGACGGGTACGCAGTATTTT. Translated, it gives CASSPGTGTQYF.

This clonotype has just one count. The chain combines TRBV11-2 with TRBJ2-7; 7 bases match TRBD1. The CDR3 runs to 16 residues. Germline values: CDR1 SGHAT, CDR2 FQNNGV. V dropped 4 bases and J dropped 0; count of bases not matched to a gene: 9. CDR3 loop: CASSSDRVSTSYEQYV. Written as DNA, the CDR3 is TGTGCCAGCAGCTCAGACAGGGTATCTACCTCCTACGAGCAGTACGTC.

A word on this clonotype: Germline and junction disagree at one end, which may indicate a read error. The chain combines TRBV7-6 with TRBJ1-1; maybe TRBD1 (6 bases). Germline values: CDR1 SGHVS, CDR2 FNYEAQ. This CDR3 has 14 residues. The CDR3 coding sequence is TGTGTCAGCAGCGGTGGGGGGCTTGACACTGAAGCTTTCTTT. This gives the protein CVSSGGGLDTEAFF.

The chain recombines TRBV27 with TRBJ2-7, with TRBD1 identical over 11 bases. The CDR3 contains 14 residues. Looked up from germline, CDR1 is MNHEY and CDR2 is SMNVEV (reference sequence). V lost 6 bases and J lost 2; bases outside the gene matches: 3. CDR3 in amino acids: CASRPGQGAYEQYF. The CDR3 region has the DNA TGTGCCAGCAGACCGGGACAGGGGGCCTACGAGCAGTACTTC.

This clonotype has at least ten counts. The chain couples TRBV12-3 or TRBV12-4 to TRBJ1-1, with a weak D call TRBD1 (5 bases). This CDR3 is 12 amino acids long. V lost 6 bases and J 4 bases, leaving 9 bases between the germline ends. The CDR3 bases are TGTGCCAGCAGCCGGGACGGCACTGAAGCTTTCTTT. Translation: CASSRDGTEAFF.

This clonotype was counted between two and nine times. The chain couples TRBV7-6 to TRBJ2-4; TRBD1 matches 10 bases. Germline V gives CDR1 SGHVS, CDR2 FNYEAQ. The ends lost 5 bases at V and 6 bases at J; junction bases unmatched: 7. The CDR3 sequence is 15 residues long. CDR3 sequence (DNA): TGTGCCAGCAGCGTGACAGGGGGCATTGGAAACATTCAGTACTTC. Translated: CASSVTGGIGNIQYF.

This clonotype was recorded only once. V is TRBV27 and J is TRBJ1-5, with 9 bases lining up with TRBD1. This CDR3 has 14 residues. Per germline, CDR1 MNHEY and CDR2 SMNVEV (reference sequence). J gave up 5 bases and V 6 bases, and 5 bases lay outside the gene matches. CDR3 bases: TGTGCCAGCAGGATTACAGGGGGCCATCAGCCCCAGCATTTT. Its translation: CASRITGGHQPQHF.

This clonotype occurred many times. The chain has TRBV12-3 or TRBV12-4 and TRBJ1-5; 11 bases map to TRBD1. This CDR3 is built from 13 residues. V trimming: 6 bases; J trimming: 5 bases; junction bases outside the gene matches: 0. This CDR3 is CASRDRGHQPQHF. DNA for the CDR3: TGTGCCAGCAGGGACAGGGGGCATCAGCCCCAGCATTTT.

CDR3 DNA: TGTGCCAGCAGCTCCCCACTAGCGGGGGTCCCACCCCACGAGCAGTACGTC. The encoded protein is CASSSPLAGVPPHEQYV. V and J are TRBV5-6 and TRBJ2-7; 11 positions agree with TRBD2. Germline CDR1 and CDR2: SGHDT and YYEEEE. The junction had 13 bases not matched to a gene; V was cut back by 3 bases and J by 5 bases. This CDR3 has 17 residues.

This clonotype was seen a single time. The V call is TRBV10-1, the J call TRBJ2-7, with 11 bases fitting TRBD2. Trimming removed 10 bases from V and 6 bases from J; junction bases left unmatched: 5. The CDR3 has 12 residues. Germline CDR1 WNHNN, CDR2 SYGVQD (reference sequence). The CDR3 here is CATNGLAGEQYF. In DNA, the CDR3 is TGCGCCACCAACGGACTAGCGGGCGAGCAGTACTTC.

The V gene is TRBV12-5, the J gene TRBJ1-3, with D possibly TRBD1 on 5 matching bases. Germline-derived CDR1 and CDR2 are LGHNT and FRNRAP. V was shortened by 0 bases and J by 8 bases, with 17 bases between the two germline ends. This CDR3 spans 16 amino acids. The CDR3 nucleotides read TGTGCTAGTGGTTTGGTCTTCGAGACAGAAGGGGACACCATATATTTT. Its translation is CASGLVFETEGDTIYF. Full variable domain (missing parts from reference TRBV12-5 and TRBJ1-3): DARVTQTPRHKVTEMGQEVTMRCQPILGHNTVFWYRQTMMQGLELLAYFRNRAPLDDSGMPKDRFSAEMPDATLATLKIQPSEPRDSAVYFCASGLVFETEGDTIYFGEGSWLTVV.

The chain is built from TRBV20-1 and TRBJ1-5, with 8 bases aligning to TRBD1. The V gene's germline CDR1 is DFQATT and CDR2 SNEGSKA (reference sequence). The CDR3 is 14 amino acids. V dropped 5 bases and J dropped 4; count of bases not matched to a gene: 7. The CDR3 DNA sequence: TGCAGTGCTTCCTGGACAGGGACGAATCAGCCCCAGCATTTT. Amino acid sequence: CSASWTGTNQPQHF.

The chain is built from TRBV27 and TRBJ1-1; D call uncertain. CDR1 and CDR2 from the germline V gene are MNHEY and SMNVEV (reference sequence). CDR3 size: 14 residues. Trimming left V 6 bases short and J 0 bases short, with 11 bases between. CDR3 nucleotide sequence: TGTGCCAGCAGCACACTACTTTTGAACACTGAAGCTTTCTTT. Its translation is CASSTLLLNTEAFF.

This clonotype was recorded many times. The V gene is TRBV4-1, the J gene TRBJ2-7; D perhaps matches TRBD1 (6 bases). CDR1 is MGHRA and CDR2 is YSYEKL in the germline V gene. The CDR3 is made up of 15 amino acids. The V end was cut by 2 bases, the J end by 2 bases, with 13 bases between. CDR3 coding DNA: TGCGCCAGCAGCCAAAAATGGACAGTTCCCTACGAGCAGTACTTC. The encoded protein is CASSQKWTVPYEQYF.

This chain links TRBV6-2 or TRBV6-3 with TRBJ2-2; TRBD2 matches at 9 bases. Unmatched junction bases numbered 12, after V lost 6 bases and J lost 7 bases. CDR1 is MNHEY and CDR2 is SVGEGT in the germline V gene. The CDR3 sequence is 16 residues long. The CDR3 region is CASSPLAGPRSGELFF. The CDR3 DNA sequence: TGTGCCAGCAGCCCACTAGCGGGCCCCCGGAGCGGGGAGCTGTTTTTT.